This T cell receptor beta chain was recovered during a study of blood T cell repertoires in COVID-19. Overall study context: Material from acute and convalescent COVID-19 was sourced from the United States, Italy and Spain. The cDNA or gDNA used as material had been derived from T cells, B-cell-depleted T cells, or PBMCs.

Germline CDR1 GTSNPN, CDR2 SVGIG (reference sequence). The CDR3 runs to 14 residues. V was pared by 0 bases and J by 2 bases, with 8 bases between. Assay used: immunoSEQ multiplex PCR; TCRdb lists only in-frame clones, some missing. The profile shows 100,000 or so clones, 81% of them singletons. The clonotype originates from a man of 80 years or more with acute or convalescent COVID-19. Sequenced sample: peripheral blood. The chain uses TRBV30 and TRBJ2-1; D not resolved. In DNA, the CDR3 is TGTGCCTGGAGTGTATCCCTTACCTACAATGAGCAGTTCTTC. Translated, it gives CAWSVSLTYNEQFF.